Below, 19 T cell receptor beta chains from the same sample are listed, as sequenced in a study of blood T cells in healthy people across ages. Together with a sample-barcoded 5' primer, a J-beta primer mix was included in a second PCR lasting roughly 6 to 12 cycles. TCRdb re-analysed the 5' RACE reads in MiXCR, keeping a single row per CDR3 protein. The sample lists about 1.8 million distinct CDR3 sequences; about 50% were seen once. The sequencing sample was made of blood. Source of these receptors: a woman in her thirties or forties in good health.

This rearrangement joins TRBV7-2 to TRBJ1-1; unclear D gene. With 2 bases removed from V and 1 base from J, the gap between germline ends came to 14 bases. The CDR3 has 16 amino acids. Germline-derived CDR1 and CDR2 are SGHTA and FQGNSA. CDR3: CASSLSPGGRNTEAFF. The CDR3 DNA is TGTGCCAGCAGCTTATCCCCAGGAGGAAGGAACACTGAAGCTTTCTTT.

The rearrangement links TRBV20-1 to TRBJ2-4; 9 bases match TRBD1. This CDR3 is built from 18 residues. Germline CDR1 reads DFQATT; CDR2 reads SNEGSKA (reference sequence). The ends lost 3 bases at V and 3 bases at J; junction bases unmatched: 15. The CDR3 region has the DNA TGCAGTGCTAGGCCGGGACAGGGTTTGGTCATCGGCAAAAACATTCAGTACTTC. This encodes CSARPGQGLVIGKNIQYF.

The V call is TRBV7-3, the J call TRBJ1-2; tentative D call: TRBD1 (6 bases). V was trimmed by 5 bases and J by 5 bases, leaving 15 bases between them. The CDR3 sequence is 14 residues long. Germline CDR1 reads SGHTA; CDR2 reads FQGTGA. CDR3 in DNA: TGTGCCAGCAGCGTCTCGGGGGCGGGGTATGGCTACACCTTC. It codes for CASSVSGAGYGYTF.

J is TRBJ1-2 and V is TRBV12-3 or TRBV12-4, with D tentatively TRBD1 (6 bases). Trimming took 4 bases from V and 8 from J, leaving 17 bases between them. The CDR3 totals 14 residues. In nucleotides, the CDR3 is TGTGCCAGCAGTTCAAACACAGGGTCTAAGGGCTACACCTTC. Protein sequence: CASSSNTGSKGYTF.

This sequence joins TRBV6-1 and TRBJ2-5; D possibly corresponds to TRBD2 (7 bases). Trimming cost V 4 bases and J 5 bases, with 17 bases left between them. The CDR3 totals 15 residues. Germline V gene lookup returns CDR1 MNHNS and CDR2 SASEGT. CDR3 region: CASSVWGGAGETQYF. Written as DNA, the CDR3 is TGTGCCAGCAGTGTTTGGGGGGGGGCTGGGGAGACCCAGTACTTC.

The chain combines TRBV5-1 with TRBJ2-4, with D unclear. V lost 0 bases and J lost 7, with 11 bases in between. The V gene's germline CDR1 is SGHRS and CDR2 YFSETQ. CDR3 length equals 14 residues. The DNA of the CDR3 is TGCGCCAGCAGCTTGGGGGATCAGAGGAACATTCAGTACTTC. Residues: CASSLGDQRNIQYF.

The rearrangement uses TRBV5-1 and TRBJ2-5; D tentatively reads TRBD1 or TRBD2 (5 bases each). Trimming removed 3 bases at V and 5 bases at J, with 17 bases between. This CDR3 is built from 15 residues. CDR1 is SGHRS, CDR2 YFSETQ, per germline. Written as DNA, the CDR3 is TGCGCCAGCAGCTCGGGCCACTTGAGGGGTGAGACCCAGTACTTC. Translating it yields CASSSGHLRGETQYF.

As DNA, the CDR3 is TGCAGTGCTCACCCATCCCCGCCGTGGGGGGGAGTCGACAATGAGCAGTTCTTC. Translation: CSAHPSPPWGGVDNEQFF. J is TRBJ2-1 and V is TRBV20-1; 7 bases align to TRBD2. From germline, CDR1 is DFQATT and CDR2 SNEGSKA (reference sequence). This CDR3 spans 18 amino acids. Losses at the gene ends were 5 bases for V and 5 bases for J; bases not matched to a gene: 21.

V usage is TRBV27 and J usage is TRBJ1-1; no clear D. Germline CDR1 is MNHEY and CDR2 is SMNVEV (reference sequence). The CDR3 length is 12 residues. Trimming took 7 bases from V and 7 from J, leaving 13 bases between them. CDR3 DNA: TGTGCCAGCATGTTACGAGCAGGTGAAGCTTTCTTT. This sequence encodes CASMLRAGEAFF.

The table lists this clonotype with a few counts. The chain links TRBV5-1 to TRBJ2-5; D is perhaps TRBD2 (6 bases). There are 16 residues in the CDR3. V lost 0 bases, J lost 4 bases, and 16 bases lay in between. Germline V CDR1 and CDR2: SGHRS, YFSETQ. The CDR3 reads CASSLAPLQGGETQYF. The CDR3, as DNA: TGCGCCAGCAGCTTGGCCCCTTTGCAGGGAGGAGAGACCCAGTACTTC.

The sample holds a few counts of this clonotype. This chain uses TRBV9 with TRBJ2-7; 8 bases map to TRBD1. The CDR3 is made up of 15 amino acids. V lost 2 bases and J lost 2; bases outside the gene matches: 6. The V gene's germline CDR1 is SGDLS and CDR2 YYNGEE. The CDR3 region is CASSVGYRGTYEQYF. CDR3 DNA sequence: TGTGCCAGCAGCGTTGGCTACAGGGGGACCTACGAGCAGTACTTC.

The chain recombines TRBV12-3 or TRBV12-4 with TRBJ2-3, with 8 bases fitting TRBD2. This CDR3 is 16 amino acids long. V shed 8 bases, J shed 5 bases, and the junction held 15 bases outside the gene matches. CDR3 in amino acids: CASDNGAGGVGDTQYF. The CDR3 nucleotides read TGTGCCAGCGACAATGGGGCGGGGGGCGTAGGAGATACGCAGTATTTT.

V usage is TRBV7-9 and J usage is TRBJ2-7; D might be TRBD1 or TRBD2, each matching 5 bases. Germline CDR1 and CDR2: SEHNR and FQNEAQ (reference sequence). The CDR3 length is 15 residues. The V end lost 5 bases, the J end lost 2 bases, and 16 bases lay between the germline ends. The chain's CDR3 is CASSDSGSRAYEQYF. The CDR3 DNA follows: TGTGCCAGCAGCGACAGCGGTTCCAGGGCCTACGAGCAGTACTTC.

This clonotype was counted a few times. The J gene is TRBJ2-7, the V gene TRBV15; D is tentatively TRBD1 or TRBD2 (6 bases each). Germline CDR1 is LNHNV and CDR2 is YYDKDF (reference sequence). The CDR3 consists of 14 residues. Trimming left V 1 base short and J 5 bases short, with 12 bases between. The CDR3 coding sequence is TGTGCCACCAGCAGAGTCGGGGGCACTAACGAGCAGTACTTC. Translating it yields CATSRVGGTNEQYF.

This chain joins TRBV6-2 or TRBV6-3 and TRBJ2-2, with D hard to call. V dropped 4 bases and J dropped 3 bases, with 9 bases sitting between them. The V gene's germline CDR1 is MNHEY and CDR2 SVGEGT. There are 14 residues in the CDR3. CDR3 bases: TGTGCCAGCAGTTCGACACCTCACACCGGGGAGCTGTTTTTT. This gives the protein CASSSTPHTGELFF.

The chain recombines TRBV12-3 or TRBV12-4 with TRBJ2-6, with unresolved D. Trimming pared 7 bases from V and 0 bases from J, leaving 4 bases between. The CDR3 is made up of 13 amino acids. CDR3 loop: CASTNSGANVLTF. The CDR3 DNA is TGTGCCAGCACTAACTCTGGGGCCAACGTCCTGACTTTC.

V gene TRBV4-1 combines with J gene TRBJ1-1; D not certain. Trimming shortened V by 3 bases and J by 2 bases, and 4 bases separated the two germline ends. Germline CDR1 is MGHRA and CDR2 is YSYEKL. This CDR3 has 12 amino acids. The CDR3 is CASSQDNTEAFF. CDR3 in DNA: TGCGCCAGCAGCCAGGATAACACTGAAGCTTTCTTT.

The V call is TRBV20-1, the J call TRBJ1-2; TRBD1 is a possible D gene (6 bases). The CDR3 extends over 13 amino acids. Germline lookup yields CDR1 DFQATT and CDR2 SNEGSKA (reference sequence). Trimming took off 0 bases at V and 4 bases at J, with 9 bases between the two ends. The CDR3 reads CSAREGAGYGYTF. CDR3 DNA sequence: TGCAGTGCTAGAGAGGGGGCGGGCTATGGCTACACCTTC.

The chain joins TRBV11-1 to TRBJ2-5; weak D call: TRBD1 (6 bases). Germline V lookup: CDR1 SGHAT, CDR2 FQDESV (reference sequence). The CDR3 contains 15 residues. The V end lost 3 bases, the J end lost 4 bases, and 15 bases lay between the germline ends. The CDR3 DNA reads as TGTGCCAGCAGCTTGGGATCCAGGGGTGGAGAGACCCAGTACTTC. Translation gives CASSLGSRGGETQYF.